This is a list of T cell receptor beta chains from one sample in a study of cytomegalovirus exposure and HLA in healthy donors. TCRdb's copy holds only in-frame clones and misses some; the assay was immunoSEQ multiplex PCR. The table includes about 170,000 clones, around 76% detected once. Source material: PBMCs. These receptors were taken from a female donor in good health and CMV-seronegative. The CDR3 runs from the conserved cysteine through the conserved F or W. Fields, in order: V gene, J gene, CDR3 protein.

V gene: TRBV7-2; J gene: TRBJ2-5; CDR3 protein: CASSLAGQAKTQYF
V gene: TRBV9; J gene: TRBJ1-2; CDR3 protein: CASSVALTGSYGYTF
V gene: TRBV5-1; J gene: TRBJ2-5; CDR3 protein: CASSLLAGLQETQYF
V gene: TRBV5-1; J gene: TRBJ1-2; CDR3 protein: CASSLTTAKLGYGYTF
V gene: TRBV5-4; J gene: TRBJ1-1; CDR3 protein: CASSFTANTEAFF
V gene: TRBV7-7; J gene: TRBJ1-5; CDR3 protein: CASSPGRGNQPQHF
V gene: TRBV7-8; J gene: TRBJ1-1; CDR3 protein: CASSHLRDSRNTEAFF
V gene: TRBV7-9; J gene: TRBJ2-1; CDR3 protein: CASSHEGTSGVNEQFF
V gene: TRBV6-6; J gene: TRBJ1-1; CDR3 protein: CASTRQGGWNTEAFF
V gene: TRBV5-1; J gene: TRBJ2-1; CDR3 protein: CASSAGTSGYNEQFF
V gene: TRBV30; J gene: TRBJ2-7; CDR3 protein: CAWSVGGQGSYEQYF
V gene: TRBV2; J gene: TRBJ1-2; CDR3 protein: CASSPTGAHGYTF
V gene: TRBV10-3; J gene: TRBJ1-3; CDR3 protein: CAIRDRDYSGNTIYF
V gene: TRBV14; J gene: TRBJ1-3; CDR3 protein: CASSQEPRVGNTIYF
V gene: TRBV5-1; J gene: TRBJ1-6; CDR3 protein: CASSLEGQISPLHF
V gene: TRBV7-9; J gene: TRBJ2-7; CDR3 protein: CASSLGTGSYEQYF
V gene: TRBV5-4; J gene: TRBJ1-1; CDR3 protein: CASSLIDETEAFF
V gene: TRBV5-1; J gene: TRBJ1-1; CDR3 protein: CASSLPGMNTEAFF
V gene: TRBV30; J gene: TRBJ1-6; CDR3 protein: CAWSLKGNSPLHF
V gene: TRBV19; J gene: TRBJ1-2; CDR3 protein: CASSMGGGDYGYTF
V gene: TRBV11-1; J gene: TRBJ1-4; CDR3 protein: CASSETGTGGEKLFF
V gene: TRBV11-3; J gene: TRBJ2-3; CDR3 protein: CASSLDRDTDTQYF
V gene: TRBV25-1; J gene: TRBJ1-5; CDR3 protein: CASSGRTGGWCNQPQHF
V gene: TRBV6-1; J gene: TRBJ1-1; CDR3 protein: CASSELGLNTEAFF
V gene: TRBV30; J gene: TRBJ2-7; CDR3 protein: CAWSVRESGYEQYF
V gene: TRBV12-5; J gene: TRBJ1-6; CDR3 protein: CASGLVRDSSSYNSPLHF
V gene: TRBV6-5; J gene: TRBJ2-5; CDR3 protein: CVSSPGTSGKTQYF
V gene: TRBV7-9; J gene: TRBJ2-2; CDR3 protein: CASSVNPGNTGELFF
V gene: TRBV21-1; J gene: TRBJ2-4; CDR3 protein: CASSIRGTANIQYF
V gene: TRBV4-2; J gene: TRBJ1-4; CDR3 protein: CASSQDGRRGYEEKLFF
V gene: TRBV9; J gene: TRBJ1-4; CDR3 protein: CASSRDFGTYSEKLFF
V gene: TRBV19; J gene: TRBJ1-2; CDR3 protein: CASSIANRGRGGYTF
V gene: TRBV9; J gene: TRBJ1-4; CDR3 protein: CASSVGQGPNEKLFF
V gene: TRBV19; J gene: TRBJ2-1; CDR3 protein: CASSIRRSFYNEQFF
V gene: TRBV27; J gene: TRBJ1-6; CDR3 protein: CASSSWIGGSPLHF
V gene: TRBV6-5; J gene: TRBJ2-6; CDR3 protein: CASSYSGSTGANVLTF
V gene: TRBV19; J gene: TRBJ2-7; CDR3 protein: CASRAGTTYEQYF